Presented here are 19 T cell receptor beta chains from one specimen sequenced in a study of cytomegalovirus exposure and HLA in healthy donors. The study ran its PCR with 60 Vbeta and 13 Jbeta primers. Clones were read by immunoSEQ multiplex PCR, and TCRdb kept only the in-frame ones, dropping some. Of some 140,000 clones listed, approximately 77% are singletons. The sample taken for sequencing was PBMCs. These receptors originate from a man aged 25 to 40 in good health and CMV-seronegative.

The V call is TRBV14, the J call TRBJ1-2; 8 bases fit TRBD1. V shed 8 bases, J shed 4 bases, and the junction held 9 bases outside the gene matches. The CDR3 sequence is 14 residues long. CDR1 and CDR2 from the germline V gene are SGHDN and FVKESK. This CDR3 reads CASSQTGEAYGYTF. Written as DNA, the CDR3 is TGTGCCAGCTCCCAGACAGGGGAGGCCTATGGCTACACCTTC. Full variable domain (rest looked up from reference TRBV14 and TRBJ1-2): EAGVTQFPSHSVIEKGQTVTLRCDPISGHDNLYWYRRVMGKEIKFLLHFVKESKQDESGMPNNRFLAERTGGTYSTLKVQPAELEDSGVYFCASSQTGEAYGYTFGSGTRLTVV.

The chain links TRBV20-1 to TRBJ2-7, with a weak D call TRBD1 (5 bases). The CDR3 spans 11 residues. CDR1 and CDR2 from the germline V gene are DFQATT and SNEGSKA (reference sequence). The V end lost 2 bases, the J end lost 6 bases, and 8 bases lay between the germline ends. In DNA form, the CDR3 reads TGCAGTGCTAGACAGGGCGCCGAGCAGTACTTC. Residues: CSARQGAEQYF.

The chain uses TRBV7-6 and TRBJ2-3; a weak D match, TRBD2 (5 bases). The V gene's germline CDR1 is SGHVS and CDR2 FNYEAQ. CDR3 length: 16 residues. Trimming took off 1 base at V and 1 base at J, with 12 bases between the two ends. The CDR3 sequence: CASSLGPAEGTDTQYF. In DNA form, the CDR3 reads TGTGCCAGCAGCTTAGGTCCAGCGGAGGGCACAGATACGCAGTATTTT.

The chain joins TRBV2 to TRBJ2-7; the match to TRBD2 covers 10 bases. This CDR3 spans 12 amino acids. Germline CDR1 reads SNHLY; CDR2 reads FYNNEI. V trimming: 10 bases; J trimming: 11 bases; junction bases outside the gene matches: 11. The CDR3 coding sequence is TGTGCCACAAGACTAGCGGGTTGGCGCGAGTACTTC. Translated, it gives CATRLAGWREYF.

In its sample, this clone was seen once. This chain joins TRBV23-1 and TRBJ2-2, with 8 bases fitting TRBD2. TRBV23-1 is reported as an ORF; its role is uncertain. J gave up 0 bases and V 1 base, and 4 bases lay outside the gene matches. This CDR3 is 17 amino acids long. CDR3 nucleotide sequence: TGCGCCAGCAGTCAATACGGCGGGAGGACGAACACCGGGGAGCTGTTTTTT. Translating gives CASSQYGGRTNTGELFF.

This rearrangement joins TRBV27 to TRBJ2-1; perhaps TRBD2 as D (6 bases). The germline CDR1 and CDR2 sequences are MNHEY and SMNVEV (reference sequence). V lost 0 bases, J lost 1 base, and 7 bases lay in between. The CDR3 has 15 residues. The CDR3 sequence is CASSLSGGSYNEQFF. CDR3 nucleotide sequence: TGTGCCAGCAGTTTATCGGGGGGTTCCTACAATGAGCAGTTCTTC.

This chain joins TRBV5-1 and TRBJ2-7; D unclear. The CDR3 extends over 11 amino acids. V shed 4 bases and J shed 3 bases, with 5 bases lying between them. Germline V lookup: CDR1 SGHRS, CDR2 YFSETQ. CDR3 residues: CASSLYYEQYF. DNA for the CDR3: TGCGCCAGCAGCCTGTACTACGAGCAGTACTTC.

J is TRBJ2-1 and V is TRBV9; tentatively, D is TRBD2 (5 bases). Germline assignment: CDR1 SGDLS and CDR2 YYNGEE. CDR3 length: 15 residues. The V gene lost 0 bases and the J gene lost 5 bases, with 12 bases spanning the gap. In nucleotides, the CDR3 is TGTGCCAGCAGCGTAGCCGGGATAGGGAACAATGAGCAGTTCTTC. Amino acid sequence: CASSVAGIGNNEQFF.

The rearrangement links TRBV29-1 to TRBJ2-1, with TRBD2 identical over 10 bases. The CDR3 length is 15 residues. Germline lookup yields CDR1 SQVTM and CDR2 ANQGSEA. Trimming cost V 1 base and J 8 bases; bases outside gene matches: 8. The CDR3 here is CSVEGEAGGPDEQFF. CDR3 DNA sequence: TGCAGCGTTGAAGGTGAAGCGGGAGGGCCGGATGAGCAGTTCTTC.

The rearrangement links TRBV19 to TRBJ2-1; tentatively, D is TRBD1 (5 bases). This CDR3 has 16 amino acids. CDR1 and CDR2 from the germline V gene are LNHDA and SQIVND (reference sequence). V lost 5 bases, J lost 0 bases, and 14 bases lay in between. The CDR3 loop is CASSLTDILSYNEQFF. The CDR3 bases are TGTGCCAGTAGTCTAACGGACATACTCTCCTACAATGAGCAGTTCTTC.

This sequence joins TRBV27 and TRBJ2-1; no definite D call. CDR3 length: 17 amino acids. Germline V CDR1 and CDR2: MNHEY, SMNVEV (reference sequence). V lost 0 bases, J lost 0 bases, and 12 bases lay in between. The CDR3 DNA sequence: TGTGCCAGCAGTTTATCCGTTTACAGCAGCTCCTACAATGAGCAGTTCTTC. Translation: CASSLSVYSSSYNEQFF.

V gene TRBV9 combines with J gene TRBJ1-1; TRBD1 aligns across 7 bases. Trimming removed 3 bases from V and 2 bases from J; junction bases left unmatched: 4. This CDR3 is 14 amino acids long. The germline CDR1 and CDR2 sequences are SGDLS and YYNGEE. CDR3 in amino acids: CASSAGQLNTEAFF. CDR3 nucleotides: TGTGCCAGCAGCGCGGGACAGCTCAACACTGAAGCTTTCTTT.

V is TRBV7-3 and J is TRBJ2-5, with 11 positions matching TRBD2. The V and J ends lost 5 bases and 5 bases, in that order; junction bases with no gene match: 1. The germline V gene encodes CDR1 SGHTA and CDR2 FQGTGA. The CDR3 is made up of 13 amino acids. The CDR3 sequence is CASSTSGSETQYF. The DNA for the CDR3 is TGTGCCAGCAGCACTAGCGGGAGTGAGACCCAGTACTTC.

The CDR3 DNA is TGTGCCAGCAGCTTCGGGACAGGGGGCGTCTATGGCTACACCTTC. Its protein product is CASSFGTGGVYGYTF. V is TRBV5-6 and J is TRBJ1-2, with 12 bases fitting TRBD1. The CDR3 has 15 residues. With 2 bases clipped from V and 4 bases from J, the junction kept 3 bases outside the gene matches. Germline V lookup: CDR1 SGHDT, CDR2 YYEEEE.

This clone was seen only once. This sequence joins TRBV28 and TRBJ2-5; 7 bases agree with TRBD1. Germline V gene lookup returns CDR1 MDHEN and CDR2 SYDVKM. This CDR3 is 15 amino acids long. V shed 1 base and J 2 bases; nucleotides not matched to a gene: 4. In DNA form, the CDR3 reads TGTGCCAGCAGTTTATCAGGGACAGTGCAAGAGACCCAGTACTTC. As protein: CASSLSGTVQETQYF. The whole variable domain, filled in from reference TRBV28 and TRBJ2-5, reads DVKVTQSSRYLVKRTGEKVFLECVQDMDHENMFWYRQDPGLGLRLIYFSYDVKMKEKGDIPEGYSVSREKKERFSLILESASTNQTSMYLCASSLSGTVQETQYFGPGTRLLVL.

The DNA for the CDR3 is TGTGCCAGCAGTGAATGGTCCGGGATGCTACTCATGAACACTGAAGCTTTCTTT. Amino acids: CASSEWSGMLLMNTEAFF. The chain carries TRBV6-1 and TRBJ1-1; D remains unclear. From germline, CDR1 is MNHNS and CDR2 SASEGT. V lost 2 bases, J lost 0 bases, and 19 bases lay in between. The CDR3 totals 18 residues.

The V and J genes are TRBV30 and TRBJ1-3; D ambiguous. The CDR3 contains 12 residues. V lost 1 base and J lost 4, with 5 bases in between. Germline loops: CDR1 GTSNPN, CDR2 SVGIG (reference sequence). The CDR3: CAWSEQGNTIYF. DNA for the CDR3: TGTGCCTGGAGTGAACAGGGAAACACCATATATTTT.

V gene TRBV6-5 combines with J gene TRBJ2-1; 8 bases are shared with TRBD2. The CDR3 is made up of 15 amino acids. Germline-derived CDR1 and CDR2 are MNHEY and SVGAGI. V lost 5 bases to trimming and J lost 0 bases; unmatched junction nucleotides: 3. CDR3 in DNA: TGTGCCAGCAGTCCCGGGACTAGCTCCTACAATGAGCAGTTCTTC. Translated: CASSPGTSSYNEQFF.

V gene TRBV9 combines with J gene TRBJ2-7; 9 nucleotides match TRBD2. The CDR3 sequence is 19 residues long. Germline lookup yields CDR1 SGDLS and CDR2 YYNGEE. V shed 5 bases and J 3 bases; nucleotides not matched to a gene: 21. DNA for the CDR3: TGTGCCAGCAGAGAGGGGGAACTAGCGGGCTCTGGGGCAAGCTACGAGCAGTACTTC. As protein: CASREGELAGSGASYEQYF.